Following are 29 T cell receptor beta chains from one sample sequenced in a study of blood T cell repertoires in COVID-19. Libraries were prepared by immunoSEQ multiplex PCR; TCRdb keeps only in-frame clonotypes and omits some of them. The sample has about 140,000 clones, 80% to 85% seen once; the top ten hold 7.5% to 8.5%. What was sequenced was peripheral blood. Every receptor here comes from a human donor in a cohort sampled during active COVID-19.

The genes are TRBV2 and TRBJ2-7; 9 bases fit TRBD2. The V gene's germline CDR1 is SNHLY and CDR2 FYNNEI. Germline trimming cut 10 bases from V and 5 bases from J; bases unmatched to any gene: 9. This CDR3 has 13 amino acids. The CDR3 spells CATGSGLANEQYF. In DNA form, the CDR3 reads TGTGCCACCGGGTCGGGACTAGCAAACGAGCAGTACTTC.

V gene TRBV6-5 combines with J gene TRBJ1-5, with a weak D call TRBD1 (5 bases). Germline CDR1 reads MNHEY; CDR2 reads SVGAGI. This CDR3 has 13 residues. The V and J ends lost 8 bases and 3 bases respectively, with 11 bases between them. The CDR3 nucleotides read TGTGCCAGCCGCCGGGACTACAATCAGCCCCAGCATTTT. Its translation: CASRRDYNQPQHF.

The V gene is TRBV10-3, the J gene TRBJ1-2; 8 nucleotides align to TRBD1. The germline V gene has CDR1 ENHRY and CDR2 SYGVKD. The CDR3 length is 15 residues. The V gene end was trimmed by 0 bases and the J gene end by 5 bases; junction bases not matched to a gene: 5. The CDR3 sequence: CAISESGDRPYGYTF. CDR3 coding DNA: TGTGCCATCAGTGAGTCGGGGGACAGGCCTTATGGCTACACCTTC.

Only one count was recorded for this clone. Other DNA sequences within the sample encode an identical CDR3. This chain uses TRBV12-3 or TRBV12-4 with TRBJ1-1; D uncertain. V gave up 2 bases and J gave up 5 bases, with 6 bases separating them. The CDR3 length is 12 residues. Here the CDR3 DNA reads TGTGCCAGCAGTTTAAGGAGGACTGAAGCTTTCTTT. It yields the protein CASSLRRTEAFF.

V and J are TRBV11-1 and TRBJ1-2; 9 bases align to TRBD1. Germline assignment: CDR1 SGHAT and CDR2 FQDESV (reference sequence). The V gene end was trimmed by 1 base and the J gene end by 3 bases; junction bases not matched to a gene: 3. This CDR3 contains 15 residues. The CDR3 nucleotides are TGTGCCAGCAGCTTAGAGGGACAGGGCTACTATGGCTACACCTTC. Its translation: CASSLEGQGYYGYTF.

V gene TRBV5-4 combines with J gene TRBJ2-7; 8 bases agree with TRBD1. The CDR3 totals 14 residues. After removal of 4 bases from V and 0 bases from J, the junction contained 3 bases not matched to a gene. Germline V CDR1 and CDR2: SGHNT, YYREEE (reference sequence). The CDR3 loop is CASSRQGSSYEQYF. The DNA of the CDR3 is TGTGCCAGCAGCCGACAGGGGAGCTCCTACGAGCAGTACTTC.

This clone was detected once. This chain links TRBV28 with TRBJ2-5; D is uncertain. CDR3 length: 12 residues. CDR1 and CDR2 from the germline V gene are MDHEN and SYDVKM. V was pared by 3 bases and J by 5 bases, with 7 bases between. The CDR3: CASSLTTETQYF. The DNA for the CDR3 is TGTGCCAGCAGTTTGACAACGGAGACCCAGTACTTC. Combining the CDR3 with reference TRBV28 and TRBJ2-5 gives the whole variable domain DVKVTQSSRYLVKRTGEKVFLECVQDMDHENMFWYRQDPGLGLRLIYFSYDVKMKEKGDIPEGYSVSREKKERFSLILESASTNQTSMYLCASSLTTETQYFGPGTRLLVL.

The chain combines TRBV10-3 with TRBJ2-7; 10 nucleotides line up with TRBD1. V dropped 8 bases and J dropped 7; count of bases not matched to a gene: 8. The CDR3 totals 13 residues. In germline, CDR1 is ENHRY, CDR2 SYGVKD. The DNA for the CDR3 is TGTGCCATCTGTCCGGGACAGGGGAGGGAGCAGTACTTC. Translated, it gives CAICPGQGREQYF.

The V and J genes are TRBV23-1 and TRBJ1-2; D might be TRBD1 (6 bases). TRBV23-1 is an open reading frame whose function is uncertain. Trimming left V 2 bases short and J 6 bases short, with 19 bases between. The CDR3 is 16 amino acids. The CDR3 DNA follows: TGCGCCAGCAGTCAAACCGAACCGGGACAATATCATGGCTACACCTTC. The encoded protein is CASSQTEPGQYHGYTF.

V and J are TRBV7-9 and TRBJ1-2; the D is unclear. CDR1 is SEHNR and CDR2 is FQNEAQ in the germline V gene (reference sequence). The CDR3 totals 14 residues. Between the trimmed V and J ends, which lost 0 bases and 8 bases, there was a span of 13 bases. The chain's CDR3 is CASSLASSLGGYTF. CDR3 bases: TGTGCCAGCAGCTTAGCTTCGTCTTTGGGCGGCTACACCTTC.

The rearrangement links TRBV7-6 to TRBJ2-1; weak D call: TRBD1 (6 bases). Germline assignment: CDR1 SGHVS and CDR2 FNYEAQ. Trimming stripped 5 bases from V and 0 bases from J, with 17 bases between. The CDR3 sequence is 17 residues long. The CDR3 sequence: CASSKNNRVGSYNEQFF. For the CDR3, the DNA is TGTGCCAGCAGCAAAAACAACAGGGTAGGCTCCTACAATGAGCAGTTCTTC.

The chain uses TRBV5-6 and TRBJ1-5; the match to TRBD1 covers 10 bases. V trimming: 1 base; J trimming: 1 base; junction bases outside the gene matches: 2. Germline CDR1 and CDR2: SGHDT and YYEEEE. This CDR3 spans 16 amino acids. In DNA form, the CDR3 reads TGTGCCAGCAGCTTGAAGGGACAGGGGAGCAATCAGCCCCAGCATTTT. Protein: CASSLKGQGSNQPQHF. Looking up the rest from reference TRBV5-6 and TRBJ1-5 gives the full variable domain: DAGVTQSPTHLIKTRGQQVTLRCSPKSGHDTVSWYQQALGQGPQFIFQYYEEEERQRGNFPDRFSGHQFPNYSSELNVNALLLGDSALYLCASSLKGQGSNQPQHFGDGTRLSIL.

The rearrangement uses TRBV2 and TRBJ1-5; TRBD1 might be the D (5 bases). This CDR3 spans 13 amino acids. V lost 7 bases and J 6 bases, leaving 13 bases between the germline ends. Germline CDR1 and CDR2: SNHLY and FYNNEI. DNA of the CDR3: TGTGCCAGCACAGTGGAGGGGTTTCAGCCCCAGCATTTT. Protein product: CASTVEGFQPQHF.

The gene calls are TRBV9 and TRBJ2-1; D might be TRBD2 (6 bases). V dropped 0 bases and J dropped 1 base, with 8 bases sitting between them. Germline loops: CDR1 SGDLS, CDR2 YYNGEE. CDR3 length: 15 residues. The CDR3 nucleotides are TGTGCCAGCAGCGTAGGGAGGGGTTCCTACAATGAGCAGTTCTTC. Amino acids: CASSVGRGSYNEQFF.

This sequence joins TRBV18 and TRBJ1-6, with TRBD1 as a possible D gene (5 bases). V lost 3 bases to trimming and J lost 7 bases, with 13 bases between them. In germline, CDR1 is KGHSH, CDR2 LQKENI. There are 15 residues in the CDR3. CDR3 residues: CASSPRQSGNSPLHF. The CDR3 DNA sequence: TGTGCCAGCTCACCTCGACAGTCCGGGAATTCACCCCTCCACTTT. The whole variable domain, remainder taken from reference TRBV18 and TRBJ1-6, is NAGVMQNPRHLVRRRGQEARLRCSPMKGHSHVYWYRQLPEEGLKFMVYLQKENIIDESGMPKERFSAEFPKEGPSILRIQQVVRGDSAAYFCASSPRQSGNSPLHFGNGTRLTVT.

The chain is built from TRBV2 and TRBJ2-3, with a possible D match to TRBD2 (7 bases). Germline V gene data show CDR1 as SNHLY and CDR2 as FYNNEI. The CDR3 is made up of 14 amino acids. V lost 8 bases and J 0 bases, leaving 12 bases between the germline ends. The CDR3: CASSGGRSTDTQYF. CDR3 DNA sequence: TGTGCCAGCTCCGGGGGGCGGAGCACAGATACGCAGTATTTT.

The V call is TRBV9, the J call TRBJ2-5; 9 bases line up with TRBD1. The CDR3 sequence is 14 residues long. J gave up 4 bases and V 4 bases, and 5 bases lay outside the gene matches. The germline V gene encodes CDR1 SGDLS and CDR2 YYNGEE. The CDR3 DNA reads TGTGCCAGCAGCCATTCGACAGGGGGAGAGACCCAGTACTTC. Its protein product is CASSHSTGGETQYF. The whole variable domain, remainder taken from reference TRBV9 and TRBJ2-5, is DSGVTQTPKHLITATGQRVTLRCSPRSGDLSVYWYQQSLDQGLQFLIQYYNGEERAKGNILERFSAQQFPDLHSELNLSSLELGDSALYFCASSHSTGGETQYFGPGTRLLVL.

The CDR3 coding sequence is TGCGCCAGCAGCTTGGGTTCAGGGGCGAGCAATCAGCCCCAGCATTTT. Translation: CASSLGSGASNQPQHF. The chain combines TRBV5-1 with TRBJ1-5; maybe TRBD1 (6 bases). The CDR3 spans 16 residues. Trimming left V 0 bases short and J 1 base short, with 11 bases between. The germline CDR1 and CDR2 sequences are SGHRS and YFSETQ.

V is TRBV5-4 and J is TRBJ2-1; D is possibly TRBD2 (6 bases). Trimming pared 0 bases from V and 3 bases from J, leaving 10 bases between. The CDR3 contains 15 residues. The germline CDR1 and CDR2 sequences are SGHNT and YYREEE (reference sequence). CDR3 in amino acids: CASSLARGDYNEQFF. The DNA of the CDR3 is TGTGCCAGCAGCTTGGCGCGCGGGGACTACAATGAGCAGTTCTTC.

The V call is TRBV10-3, the J call TRBJ2-5; the D gene is possibly TRBD1 (6 bases). CDR1 and CDR2 from the germline V gene are ENHRY and SYGVKD. This CDR3 has 14 residues. Trimming cost V 0 bases and J 2 bases, with 7 bases left between them. The CDR3 sequence is CAISESGQQETQYF. CDR3 nucleotides: TGTGCCATCAGTGAGTCCGGACAGCAAGAGACCCAGTACTTC.

This chain links TRBV9 with TRBJ1-3; no definite D call. Trimming pared 0 bases from V and 4 bases from J, leaving 11 bases between. The germline gives CDR1 SGDLS, CDR2 YYNGEE. The CDR3 spans 15 residues. CDR3 nucleotides: TGTGCCAGCAGCGTAGAGGAGCGGCAGGGAAACACCATATATTTT. Protein product: CASSVEERQGNTIYF.

The V and J genes are TRBV2 and TRBJ1-1; 9 positions match TRBD1. Germline CDR1 reads SNHLY; CDR2 reads FYNNEI. J gave up 8 bases and V 5 bases, and 9 bases lay outside the gene matches. The CDR3 is 14 residues long. The CDR3 DNA follows: TGTGCCAGCAGTCTCGGCCTAGGACAGGGGGAAGCTTTCTTT. Amino acid sequence: CASSLGLGQGEAFF. Using reference TRBV2 and TRBJ1-1 for the parts outside the CDR3, the full variable domain is EPEVTQTPSHQVTQMGQEVILRCVPISNHLYFYWYRQILGQKVEFLVSFYNNEISEKSEIFDDQFSVERPDGSNFTLKIRSTKLEDSAMYFCASSLGLGQGEAFFGQGTRLTVV.

The rearrangement uses TRBV19 and TRBJ1-1; 8 nucleotides agree with TRBD1. The CDR3 contains 12 residues. The germline CDR1 and CDR2 sequences are LNHDA and SQIVND (reference sequence). V trimming: 9 bases; J trimming: 4 bases; junction bases outside the gene matches: 4. As DNA, the CDR3 is TGTGCCAGCCTCGACAGGGGCACTGAAGCTTTCTTT. This translates into CASLDRGTEAFF.

Only one count was recorded for this clone. V is TRBV7-2 and J is TRBJ1-2, with D perhaps matching TRBD1 (6 bases). The CDR3 has 12 amino acids. Per the germline V gene, CDR1 is SGHTA and CDR2 is FQGNSA. Trimming removed 7 bases at V and 7 bases at J, with 13 bases between. The CDR3 sequence is CASTLGGAGYTF. CDR3 in DNA: TGTGCCAGCACCTTGGGGGGGGCTGGCTACACCTTC.

The chain links TRBV3-1 (or the pseudogene TRBV3-2) to TRBJ1-4, with 8 bases fitting TRBD1. This CDR3 contains 15 residues. Germline lookup yields CDR1 LGHDT and CDR2 YNNKEL (reference sequence). Losses at the gene ends were 4 bases for V and 10 bases for J; bases not matched to a gene: 11. The CDR3 protein is CASSPVSGGAGKLFF. The CDR3 region has the DNA TGTGCCAGCAGCCCCGTTTCAGGGGGCGCGGGAAAACTGTTTTTT.

The rearrangement joins TRBV5-1 to TRBJ2-7; 8 bases map to TRBD1. The CDR3 loop spans 15 amino acids. Germline-derived CDR1 and CDR2 are SGHRS and YFSETQ. The trim removed 4 bases at V and 3 bases at J, leaving 9 bases unmatched. The DNA for the CDR3 is TGCGCCAGCAGCCGCCCGACAGGGGATGGCTACGAGCAGTACTTC. This encodes CASSRPTGDGYEQYF.

The DNA of the CDR3 is TGTGCCAGCAGCGCAGCAGGGATGCCCACTGAAGCTTTCTTT. Translation gives CASSAAGMPTEAFF. The gene calls are TRBV5-5 and TRBJ1-1; D perhaps matches TRBD1 (5 bases). V lost 4 bases and J lost 4, with 14 bases in between. The CDR3 consists of 14 residues. Per germline, CDR1 SGHKS and CDR2 YYEKEE (reference sequence). Complete variable domain (other parts from reference TRBV5-5 and TRBJ1-1): DAGVTQSPTHLIKTRGQQVTLRCSPISGHKSVSWYQQVLGQGPQFIFQYYEKEERGRGNFPDRFSARQFPNYSSELNVNALLLGDSALYLCASSAAGMPTEAFFGQGTRLTVV.

The genes are TRBV3-1 (or the pseudogene TRBV3-2) and TRBJ2-7; possible D gene TRBD2, 5 bases. Trimming removed 0 bases from V and 6 bases from J, with 9 bases in between. The CDR3 has 13 residues. The V gene's germline CDR1 is LGHDT and CDR2 YNNKEL (reference sequence). CDR3 DNA: TGTGCCAGCAGCCAAGATAAGAGGGCCGAGCAGTACTTC. Residues: CASSQDKRAEQYF.

The rearrangement uses TRBV28 and TRBJ2-1, with TRBD1 matching 7 bases. The CDR3 runs to 14 residues. V was clipped by 1 base and J by 11 bases; unmatched bases: 8. Germline values: CDR1 MDHEN, CDR2 SYDVKM. CDR3 sequence reads: CASSLSGQQDKQFF. The CDR3 DNA is TGTGCCAGCAGTTTATCGGGACAGCAAGACAAGCAGTTCTTC.